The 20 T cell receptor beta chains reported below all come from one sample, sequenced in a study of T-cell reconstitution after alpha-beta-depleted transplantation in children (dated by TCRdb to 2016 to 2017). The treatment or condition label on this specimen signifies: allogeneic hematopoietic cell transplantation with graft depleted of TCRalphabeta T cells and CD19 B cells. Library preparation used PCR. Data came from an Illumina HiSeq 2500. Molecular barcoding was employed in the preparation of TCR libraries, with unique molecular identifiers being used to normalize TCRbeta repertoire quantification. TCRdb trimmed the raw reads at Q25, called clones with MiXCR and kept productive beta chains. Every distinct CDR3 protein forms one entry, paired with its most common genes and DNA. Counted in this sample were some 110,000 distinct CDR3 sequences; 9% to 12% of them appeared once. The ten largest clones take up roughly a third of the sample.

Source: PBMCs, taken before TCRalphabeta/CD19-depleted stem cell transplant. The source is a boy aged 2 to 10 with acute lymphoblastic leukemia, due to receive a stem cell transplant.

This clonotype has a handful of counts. CDR3 sequence reads: CASSPRGAPNNEQFF. As DNA, the CDR3 is TGTGCCAGCAGTCCCCGTGGTGCCCCAAACAATGAGCAGTTCTTC. V is TRBV27 and J is TRBJ2-1; D gene unclear. The germline V gene encodes CDR1 MNHEY and CDR2 SMNVEV (reference sequence). This CDR3 has 15 residues. Trimming stripped 5 bases from V and 5 bases from J, with 16 bases between.

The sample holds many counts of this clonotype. The CDR3, as DNA: TGCAGTGCTAGATCGGGGCCAGAAATGAGTGAGCAGTTCTTC. Protein product: CSARSGPEMSEQFF. This chain connects TRBV20-1 to TRBJ2-1; D possibly uses TRBD1 or TRBD2 (5 bases each). Germline V lookup: CDR1 DFQATT, CDR2 SNEGSKA (reference sequence). Trimming left V 2 bases short and J 9 bases short, with 17 bases between. The CDR3 loop spans 14 amino acids.

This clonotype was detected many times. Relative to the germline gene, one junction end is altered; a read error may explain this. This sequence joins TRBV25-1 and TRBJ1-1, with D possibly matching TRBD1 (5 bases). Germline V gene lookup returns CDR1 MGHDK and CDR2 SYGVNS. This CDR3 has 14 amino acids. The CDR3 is CASSDNRPNSEAFF. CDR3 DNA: TGTGCCAGCAGTGATAACAGGCCGAACTCTGAAGCTTTCTTT.

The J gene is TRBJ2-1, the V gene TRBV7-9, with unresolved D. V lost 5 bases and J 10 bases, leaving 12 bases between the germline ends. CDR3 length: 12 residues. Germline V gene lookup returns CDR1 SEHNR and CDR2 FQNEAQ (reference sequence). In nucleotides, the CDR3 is TGTGCCAGCAGCCCCCCCCCAAACGAGCAGTTCTTC. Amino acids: CASSPPPNEQFF.

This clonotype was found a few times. The CDR3 coding sequence is TGTGCCAGCAGCTTATGGGTAGTGGGGGCCAATACGCAGTATTTT. Protein sequence: CASSLWVVGANTQYF. V is TRBV7-2 and J is TRBJ2-3, with a weak D call TRBD1 (6 bases). The germline CDR1 and CDR2 sequences are SGHTA and FQGNSA. V was cut by 2 bases and J by 7 bases, with 16 bases left in between. The CDR3 contains 15 residues.

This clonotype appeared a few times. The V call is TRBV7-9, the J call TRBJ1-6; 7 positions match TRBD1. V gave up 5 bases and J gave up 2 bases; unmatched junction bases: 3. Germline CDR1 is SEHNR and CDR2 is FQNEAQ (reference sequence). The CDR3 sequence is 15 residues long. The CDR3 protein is CASSTTGAYNSPLHF. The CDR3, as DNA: TGTGCCAGCAGCACTACAGGGGCCTATAATTCACCCCTCCACTTT.

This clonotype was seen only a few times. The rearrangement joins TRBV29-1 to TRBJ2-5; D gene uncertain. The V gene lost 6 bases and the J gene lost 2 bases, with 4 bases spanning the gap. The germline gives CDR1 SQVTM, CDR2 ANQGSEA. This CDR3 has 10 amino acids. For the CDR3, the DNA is TGCAGCGTGGAACAAGAGACCCAGTACTTC. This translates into CSVEQETQYF.

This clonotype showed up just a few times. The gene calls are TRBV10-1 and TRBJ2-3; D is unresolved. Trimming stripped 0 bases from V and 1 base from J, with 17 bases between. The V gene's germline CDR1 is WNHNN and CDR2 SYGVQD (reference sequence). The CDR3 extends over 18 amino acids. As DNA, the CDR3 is TGCGCCAGCAGTGAGTCCGGGCTATCCGCGATGGGCACAGATACGCAGTATTTT. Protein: CASSESGLSAMGTDTQYF.

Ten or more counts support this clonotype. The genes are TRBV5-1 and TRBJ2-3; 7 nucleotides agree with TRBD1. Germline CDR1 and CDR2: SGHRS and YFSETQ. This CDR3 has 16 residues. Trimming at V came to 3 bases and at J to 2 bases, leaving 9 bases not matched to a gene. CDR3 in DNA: TGCGCCAGCAGCTCCCGGGACAGAGGGGTCACAGATACGCAGTATTTT. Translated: CASSSRDRGVTDTQYF.

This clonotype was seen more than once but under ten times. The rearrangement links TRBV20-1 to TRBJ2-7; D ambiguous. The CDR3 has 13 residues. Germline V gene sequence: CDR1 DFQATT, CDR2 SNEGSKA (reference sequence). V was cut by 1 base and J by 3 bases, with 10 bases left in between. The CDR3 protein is CSARVPGRYEQYF. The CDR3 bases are TGCAGTGCTAGAGTGCCGGGCCGCTACGAGCAGTACTTC.

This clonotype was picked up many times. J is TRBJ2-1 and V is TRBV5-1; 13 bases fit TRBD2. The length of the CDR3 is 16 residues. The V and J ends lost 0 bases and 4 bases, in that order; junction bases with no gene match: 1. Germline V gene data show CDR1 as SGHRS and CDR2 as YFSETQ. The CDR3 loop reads CASSLGLAGGYNEQFF. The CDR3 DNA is TGCGCCAGCAGCTTGGGACTAGCGGGAGGTTACAATGAGCAGTTCTTC. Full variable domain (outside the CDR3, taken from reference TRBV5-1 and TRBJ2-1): KAGVTQTPRYLIKTRGQQVTLSCSPISGHRSVSWYQQTPGQGLQFLFEYFSETQRNKGNFPGRFSGRQFSNSRSEMNVSTLELGDSALYLCASSLGLAGGYNEQFFGPGTRLTVL.

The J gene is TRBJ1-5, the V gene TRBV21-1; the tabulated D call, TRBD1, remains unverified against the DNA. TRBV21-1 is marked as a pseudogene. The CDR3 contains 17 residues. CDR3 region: CASSKDSDSDFNQPQHF. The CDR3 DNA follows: TGTGCCAGCAGCAAAGATTCGGACAGCGATTTCAATCAGCCCCAGCATTTT.

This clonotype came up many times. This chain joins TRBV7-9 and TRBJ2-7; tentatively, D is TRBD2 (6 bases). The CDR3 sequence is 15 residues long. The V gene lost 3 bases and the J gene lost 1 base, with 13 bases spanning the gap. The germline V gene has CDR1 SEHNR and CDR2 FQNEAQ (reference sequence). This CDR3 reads CASSFEGGGSYEQYF. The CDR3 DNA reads TGTGCCAGCAGCTTTGAGGGAGGAGGGTCCTACGAGCAGTACTTC. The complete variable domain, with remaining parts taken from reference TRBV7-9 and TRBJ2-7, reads DTGVSQNPRHKITKRGQNVTFRCDPISEHNRLYWYRQTLGQGPEFLTYFQNEAQLEKSRLLSDRFSAERPKGSFSTLEIQRTEQGDSAMYLCASSFEGGGSYEQYFGPGTRLTVT.

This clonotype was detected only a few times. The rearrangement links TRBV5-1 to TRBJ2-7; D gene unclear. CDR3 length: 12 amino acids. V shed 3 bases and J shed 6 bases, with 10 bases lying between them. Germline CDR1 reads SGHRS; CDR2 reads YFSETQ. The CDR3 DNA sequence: TGCGCCAGCAGCTCGGTATCCGGCGAGCAGTACTTC. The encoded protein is CASSSVSGEQYF.

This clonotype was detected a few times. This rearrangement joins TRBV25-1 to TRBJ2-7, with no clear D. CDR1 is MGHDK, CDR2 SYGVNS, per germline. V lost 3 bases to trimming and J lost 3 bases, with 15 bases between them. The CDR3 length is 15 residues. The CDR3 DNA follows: TGTGCCAGCAGTGACCCCACGAACCCTATCTACGAGCAGTACTTC. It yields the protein CASSDPTNPIYEQYF.

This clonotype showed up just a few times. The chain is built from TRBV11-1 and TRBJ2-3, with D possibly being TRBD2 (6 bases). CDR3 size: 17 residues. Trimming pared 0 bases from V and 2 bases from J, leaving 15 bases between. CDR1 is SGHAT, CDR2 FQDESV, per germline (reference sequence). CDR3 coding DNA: TGTGCCAGCAGCTTAGCACCGTCGGGACTTATCACAGATACGCAGTATTTT. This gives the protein CASSLAPSGLITDTQYF.

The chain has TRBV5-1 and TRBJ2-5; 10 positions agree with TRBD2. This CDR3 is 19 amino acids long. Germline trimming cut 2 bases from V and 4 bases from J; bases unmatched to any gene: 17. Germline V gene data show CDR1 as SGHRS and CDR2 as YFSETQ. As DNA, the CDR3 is TGCGCCAGCAGCTTCGGACTAGCGGAACACAGATTAGATTTAGAGACCCAGTACTTC. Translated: CASSFGLAEHRLDLETQYF.

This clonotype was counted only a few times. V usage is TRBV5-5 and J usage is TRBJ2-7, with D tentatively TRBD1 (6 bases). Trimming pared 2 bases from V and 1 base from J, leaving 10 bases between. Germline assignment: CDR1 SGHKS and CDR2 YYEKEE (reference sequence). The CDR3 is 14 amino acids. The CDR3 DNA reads TGTGCCAGCAGCTTCTGGACAGCATCCTACGAGCAGTACTTC. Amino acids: CASSFWTASYEQYF.

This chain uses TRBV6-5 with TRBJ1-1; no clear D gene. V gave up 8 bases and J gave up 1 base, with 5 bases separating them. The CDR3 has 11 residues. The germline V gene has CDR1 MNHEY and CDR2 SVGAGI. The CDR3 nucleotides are TGTGCCAGCTATAGGAACACTGAAGCTTTCTTT. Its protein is CASYRNTEAFF.

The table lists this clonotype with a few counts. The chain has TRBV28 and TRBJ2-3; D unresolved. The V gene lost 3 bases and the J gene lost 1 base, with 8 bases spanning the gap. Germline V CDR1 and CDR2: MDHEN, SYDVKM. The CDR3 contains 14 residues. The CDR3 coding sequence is TGTGCCAGCAGTTTGCTTCTACGCACAGATACGCAGTATTTT. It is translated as CASSLLLRTDTQYF.